The T cell receptor beta chain described here comes from a study of cytomegalovirus exposure and HLA in healthy donors. A multiplex PCR was run with 60 Vbeta primers and 13 Jbeta primers. Only in-frame clones appear in the TCRdb table, and some are missing; sequencing was by immunoSEQ multiplex PCR. The sample contains around 110,000 clones, around two thirds of which appear only once. CDR1 GTSNPN and CDR2 SVGIG come from the germline V gene (reference sequence). The V end lost 0 bases, the J end lost 8 bases, and 8 bases lay between the germline ends. CDR3 length equals 13 residues. The specimen was PBMCs. This sequence joins TRBV30 and TRBJ1-6; D gene uncertain. The TCR comes from a woman aged 40 to 50 in good health and CMV-seropositive. The CDR3 here is CAWSVRRDSPLHF. In DNA form, the CDR3 reads TGTGCCTGGAGTGTCCGACGGGATTCACCCCTCCACTTT.